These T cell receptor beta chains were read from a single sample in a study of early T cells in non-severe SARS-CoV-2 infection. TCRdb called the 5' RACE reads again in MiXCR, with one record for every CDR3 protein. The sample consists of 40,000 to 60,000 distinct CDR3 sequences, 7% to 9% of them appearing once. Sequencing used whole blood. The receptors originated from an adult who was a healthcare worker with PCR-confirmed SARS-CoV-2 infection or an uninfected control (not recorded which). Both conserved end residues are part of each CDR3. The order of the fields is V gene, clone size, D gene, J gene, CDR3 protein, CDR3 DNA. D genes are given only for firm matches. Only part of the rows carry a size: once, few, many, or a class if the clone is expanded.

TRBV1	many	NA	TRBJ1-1	CTSSRLNRDRVTEAFF	TGCACCAGCAGCCGCCTGAACCGGGACAGGGTTACTGAAGCTTTCTTT
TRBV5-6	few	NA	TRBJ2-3	CASSLVWADADTQYF	TGTGCCAGCAGCTTGGTCTGGGCAGATGCAGATACGCAGTATTTT
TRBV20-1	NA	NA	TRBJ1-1	CSAPWSGRNTEAFF	TGCAGTGCCCCTTGGTCCGGAAGGAACACTGAAGCTTTCTTT
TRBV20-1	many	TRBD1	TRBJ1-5	CGGTGRGSDQPQHF	TGCGGAGGGACAGGGAGGGGTAGCGATCAGCCCCAGCATTTT
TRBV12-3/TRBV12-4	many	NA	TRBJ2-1	CASSSGWTNKLDEQFF	TGTGCCAGCAGTTCTGGATGGACGAATAAACTAGATGAGCAGTTCTTC
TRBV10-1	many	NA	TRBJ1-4	CASSEAGDEKLFF	TGCGCCAGCAGTGAGGCAGGGGATGAAAAACTGTTTTTT
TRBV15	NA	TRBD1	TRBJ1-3	CATSRDQQGIYGDTIYF	TGTGCCACCAGCAGAGATCAACAGGGGATCTACGGAGACACCATATATTTT
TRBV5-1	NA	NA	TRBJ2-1	CASSPGGANEQFF	TGCGCCAGCAGCCCCGGTGGGGCCAATGAGCAGTTCTTC
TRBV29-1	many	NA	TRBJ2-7	CSVGRGSSYEQYF	TGCAGCGTTGGAAGGGGCAGCTCCTACGAGCAGTACTTC
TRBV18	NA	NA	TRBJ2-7	CASSPPEGAYEQYF	TGTGCCAGCTCACCACCGGAGGGGGCCTACGAGCAGTACTTC
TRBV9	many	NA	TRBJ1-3	CASSQENTIYF	TGTGCCAGCAGCCAGGAAAACACCATATATTTT
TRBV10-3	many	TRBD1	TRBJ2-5	CAISQTGMETQYF	TGTGCCATCAGTCAGACAGGGATGGAGACCCAGTACTTC
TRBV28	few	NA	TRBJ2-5	CASRRGWDLRRETQYF	TGTGCCAGCAGACGAGGTTGGGACTTAAGGCGAGAGACCCAGTACTTC
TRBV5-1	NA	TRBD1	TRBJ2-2	CASSRGGQGGLTGELFF	TGCGCCAGCAGCCGTGGTGGACAGGGTGGTCTCACCGGGGAGCTGTTTTTT
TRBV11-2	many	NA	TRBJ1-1	CASSPQGEAFF	TGTGCCAGCAGCCCGCAGGGTGAAGCTTTCTTT
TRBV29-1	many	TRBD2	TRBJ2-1	CSVGDYQWSEQFF	TGCAGCGTTGGGGACTACCAATGGAGTGAGCAGTTCTTC
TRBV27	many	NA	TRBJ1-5	CASSFRPAEQPQHF	TGTGCCAGCAGTTTTCGACCGGCGGAGCAGCCCCAGCATTTT
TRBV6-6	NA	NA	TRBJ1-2	CASRGDTEGYTF	TGTGCCAGCAGAGGGGACACCGAAGGCTACACCTTC
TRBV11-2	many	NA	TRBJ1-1	CASSLTGARTEAFF	TGTGCCAGCAGCTTAACGGGGGCGAGGACTGAAGCTTTCTTT
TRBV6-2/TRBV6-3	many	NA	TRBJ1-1	CASSLEGERMNTEAFF	TGTGCCAGCAGTTTGGAGGGGGAGCGCATGAACACTGAAGCTTTCTTT
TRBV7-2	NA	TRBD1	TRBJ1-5	CASSTRQGANNQPQHF	TGTGCCAGCAGCACTCGACAGGGGGCGAACAATCAGCCCCAGCATTTT
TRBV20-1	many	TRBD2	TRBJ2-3	CSASLLAGGRTDTQYF	TGCAGTGCTAGTCTTCTAGCGGGGGGGAGGACAGATACGCAGTATTTT
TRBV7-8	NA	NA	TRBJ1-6	CASSPDTRSYNSPLHF	TGTGCCAGCAGCCCGGACACCCGCTCCTATAATTCACCCCTCCACTTT
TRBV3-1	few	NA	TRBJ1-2	CASSQEARAANYGYTF	TGTGCCAGCAGCCAAGAGGCAAGGGCTGCTAACTATGGCTACACCTTC
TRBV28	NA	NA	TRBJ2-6	CASSYQGLSSGANVLTF	TGTGCCAGCAGCTACCAGGGATTGAGCTCTGGGGCCAACGTCCTGACTTTC
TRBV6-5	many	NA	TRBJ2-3	CASSLLAASTDTQYF	TGTGCCAGCAGTCTCTTGGCGGCTAGCACAGATACGCAGTATTTT
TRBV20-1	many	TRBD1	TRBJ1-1	CSARVRTGDTEAFF	TGCAGTGCTAGAGTTAGGACAGGCGACACTGAAGCTTTCTTT
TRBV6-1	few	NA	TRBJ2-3	CASSISSYTQYF	TGTGCCAGCAGTATCTCTTCCTATACGCAGTATTTT
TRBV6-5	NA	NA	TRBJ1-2	CASSYRESNYGYTF	TGTGCCAGCAGTTACCGGGAAAGTAACTATGGCTACACCTTC
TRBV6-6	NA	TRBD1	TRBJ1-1	CASSSLYWTGEAFF	TGTGCCAGCAGTTCCCTATACTGGACAGGGGAAGCTTTCTTT
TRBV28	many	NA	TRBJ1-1	CASSIPRTLFF	TGTGCCAGCAGTATACCAAGGACCCTTTTCTTT
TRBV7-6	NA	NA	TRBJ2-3	CASSPGLQISTDTQYF	TGTGCCAGCAGCCCCGGACTTCAAATTAGCACAGATACGCAGTATTTT
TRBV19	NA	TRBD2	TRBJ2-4	CASSIATSGGVAKNIQYF	TGTGCCAGTAGTATCGCGACTAGCGGGGGAGTAGCCAAAAACATTCAGTACTTC
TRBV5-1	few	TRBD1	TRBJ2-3	CASSSGQGAADTQYF	TGCGCCAGCAGCTCAGGACAGGGGGCTGCAGATACGCAGTATTTT
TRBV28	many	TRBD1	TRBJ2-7	CASSLAGQGGYEQYF	TGTGCCAGCAGTTTAGCGGGACAGGGAGGTTACGAGCAGTACTTC
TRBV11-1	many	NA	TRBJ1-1	CASSHSNTEAFF	TGTGCCAGCAGCCACAGTAACACTGAAGCTTTCTTT
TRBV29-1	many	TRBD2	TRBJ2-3	CSVESSGESTDTQYF	TGCAGCGTTGAGAGTAGCGGGGAGAGCACAGATACGCAGTATTTT
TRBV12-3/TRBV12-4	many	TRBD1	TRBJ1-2	CASSSRDSPLTNYGYTF	TGTGCCAGCAGTTCCCGGGACAGCCCCCTTACTAACTATGGCTACACCTTC
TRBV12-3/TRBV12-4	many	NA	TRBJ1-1	CASTFGGFPEAFF	TGTGCCAGCACTTTCGGGGGCTTCCCTGAAGCTTTCTTT
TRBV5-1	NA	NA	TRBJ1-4	CASRYDRPNEKLFF	TGCGCCAGCAGATACGACAGGCCGAATGAAAAACTGTTTTTT
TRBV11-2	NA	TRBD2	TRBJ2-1	CASRSPGRGTSSYNEQFF	TGTGCCAGCAGATCCCCGGGGCGGGGGACGAGCTCCTACAATGAGCAGTTCTTC
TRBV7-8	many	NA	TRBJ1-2	CASSLLSGGDYGYTF	TGTGCCAGCAGCTTATTATCCGGGGGTGACTATGGCTACACCTTC
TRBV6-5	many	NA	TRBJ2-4	CASSYPGTNIQYF	TGTGCCAGCAGTTACCCAGGAACAAACATTCAGTACTTC
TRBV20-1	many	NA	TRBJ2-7	CSARDPGSIHEQYF	TGCAGTGCTAGAGACCCGGGTTCGATCCACGAGCAGTACTTC
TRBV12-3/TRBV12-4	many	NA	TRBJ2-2	CASSINTGELFF	TGTGCCAGCAGTATTAACACCGGGGAGCTGTTTTTT
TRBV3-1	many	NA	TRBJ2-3	CASKSRNTDTQYF	TGTGCCAGCAAGTCTAGGAATACAGATACGCAGTATTTT
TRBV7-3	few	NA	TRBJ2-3	CASSLKGMRTDTQYF	TGTGCCAGCAGCTTAAAAGGGATGCGAACAGATACGCAGTATTTT
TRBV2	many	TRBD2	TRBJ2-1	CASSAGLADPYNEQFF	TGTGCCAGCAGTGCAGGACTAGCTGACCCCTACAATGAGCAGTTCTTC
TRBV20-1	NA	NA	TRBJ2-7	CSATRDGYEQYF	TGCAGTGCTACCCGGGACGGCTACGAGCAGTACTTC